This T cell receptor beta chain emerged from a study of technical replicates of blood from four donors. Trimming pared 0 bases from V and 3 bases from J, leaving 11 bases between. The CDR3 is made up of 15 amino acids. Germline CDR1 is MGHDK and CDR2 is SYGVNS. The assay was immunoSEQ multiplex PCR, and TCRdb's table has in-frame clones only and misses some. Of more than 75,000 clones listed, roughly 94% were seen once; the top ten hold more than 0.35%. V gene TRBV25-1 combines with J gene TRBJ1-2; possibly TRBD1 for D (5 bases). This TCR derives from a human donor in good health. Sequences were obtained from T cells isolated from PBMCs. In nucleotides, the CDR3 is TGTGCCAGCAGTGAATACCAGACAGTGGACTATGGCTACACCTTC. This gives the protein CASSEYQTVDYGYTF.